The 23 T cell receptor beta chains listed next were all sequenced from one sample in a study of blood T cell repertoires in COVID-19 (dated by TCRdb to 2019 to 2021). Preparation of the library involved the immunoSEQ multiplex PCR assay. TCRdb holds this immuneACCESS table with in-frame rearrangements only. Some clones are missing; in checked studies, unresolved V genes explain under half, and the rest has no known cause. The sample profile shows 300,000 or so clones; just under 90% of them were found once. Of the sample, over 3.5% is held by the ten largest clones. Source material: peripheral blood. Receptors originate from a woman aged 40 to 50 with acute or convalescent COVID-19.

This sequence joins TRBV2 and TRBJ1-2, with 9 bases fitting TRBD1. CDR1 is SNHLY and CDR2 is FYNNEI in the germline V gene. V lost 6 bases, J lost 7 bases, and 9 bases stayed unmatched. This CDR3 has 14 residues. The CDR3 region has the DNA TGTGCCAGCAGCGTGGGACAGGGTGCGCGTGGCTACACCTTC. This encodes CASSVGQGARGYTF.

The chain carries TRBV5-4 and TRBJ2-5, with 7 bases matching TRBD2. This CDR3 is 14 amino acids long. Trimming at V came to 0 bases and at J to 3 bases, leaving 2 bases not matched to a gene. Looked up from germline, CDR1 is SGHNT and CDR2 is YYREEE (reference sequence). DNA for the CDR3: TGTGCCAGCAGCTTGGGGGCGGGGGAAGAGACCCAGTACTTC. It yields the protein CASSLGAGEETQYF. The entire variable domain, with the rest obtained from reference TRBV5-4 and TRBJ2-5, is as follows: ETGVTQSPTHLIKTRGQQVTLRCSSQSGHNTVSWYQQALGQGPQFIFQYYREEENGRGNFPPRFSGLQFPNYSSELNVNALELDDSALYLCASSLGAGEETQYFGPGTRLLVL.

DNA for the CDR3: TGTGCCAGCAGTCAGGGGACAGGGATGTTTGGCTACACCTTC. This gives the protein CASSQGTGMFGYTF. The rearrangement joins TRBV21-1 to TRBJ1-2; the listed D gene, TRBD1, was not tested against the DNA. TRBV21-1 is marked as a pseudogene. The CDR3 is 14 residues long.

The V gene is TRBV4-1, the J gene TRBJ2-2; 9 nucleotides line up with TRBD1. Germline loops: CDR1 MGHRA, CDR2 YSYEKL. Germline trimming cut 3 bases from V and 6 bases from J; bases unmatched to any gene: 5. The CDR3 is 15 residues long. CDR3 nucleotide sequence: TGCGCCAGCAGCCAGATACAGGGGGCGCCCGGGGAGCTGTTTTTT. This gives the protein CASSQIQGAPGELFF.

CDR3 nucleotides: TGTGCCAGCAGTTCCCAGGACAGGGGGCAGGGAAACACCATATATTTT. It encodes CASSSQDRGQGNTIYF. J is TRBJ1-3 and V is TRBV6-5; 11 nucleotides agree with TRBD1. The CDR3 length is 16 residues. The germline gives CDR1 MNHEY, CDR2 SVGAGI. The trim removed 4 bases at V and 4 bases at J, leaving 6 bases unmatched.

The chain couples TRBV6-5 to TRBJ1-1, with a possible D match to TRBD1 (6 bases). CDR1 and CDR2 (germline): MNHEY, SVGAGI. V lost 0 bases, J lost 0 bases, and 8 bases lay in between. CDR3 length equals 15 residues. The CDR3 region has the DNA TGTGCCAGCAGTTACTCACAGGGATTGAACACTGAAGCTTTCTTT. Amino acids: CASSYSQGLNTEAFF.

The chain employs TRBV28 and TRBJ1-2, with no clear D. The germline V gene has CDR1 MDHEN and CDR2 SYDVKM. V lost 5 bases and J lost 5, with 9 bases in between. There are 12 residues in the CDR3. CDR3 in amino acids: CASSGRGYGYTF. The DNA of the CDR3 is TGTGCCAGCAGTGGAAGAGGTTATGGCTACACCTTC.

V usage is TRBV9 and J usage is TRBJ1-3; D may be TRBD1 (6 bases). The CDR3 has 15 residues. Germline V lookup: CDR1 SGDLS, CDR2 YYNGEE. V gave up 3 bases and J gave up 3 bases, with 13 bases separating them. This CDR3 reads CASSATGLGGNTIYF. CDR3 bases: TGTGCCAGCAGCGCCACAGGGCTAGGTGGAAACACCATATATTTT.

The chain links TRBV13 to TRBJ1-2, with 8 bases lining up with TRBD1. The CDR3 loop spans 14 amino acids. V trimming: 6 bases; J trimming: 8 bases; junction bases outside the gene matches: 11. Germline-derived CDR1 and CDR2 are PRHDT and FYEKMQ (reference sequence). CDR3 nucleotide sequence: TGTGCCAGCAGGCTACTAGGACAGGGCAGAGGCTACACCTTC. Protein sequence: CASRLLGQGRGYTF.

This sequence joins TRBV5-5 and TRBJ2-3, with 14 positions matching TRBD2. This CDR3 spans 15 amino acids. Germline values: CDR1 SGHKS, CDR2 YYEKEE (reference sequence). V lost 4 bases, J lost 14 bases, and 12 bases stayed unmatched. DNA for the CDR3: TGTGCCAGCAGCCTCGGACTAGCGGGGGGCATCTCTGCGTATTTT. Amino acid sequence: CASSLGLAGGISAYF.

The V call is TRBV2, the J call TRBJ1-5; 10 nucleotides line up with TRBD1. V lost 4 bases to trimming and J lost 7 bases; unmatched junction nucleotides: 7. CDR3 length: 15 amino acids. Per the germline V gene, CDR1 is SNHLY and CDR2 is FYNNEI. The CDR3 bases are TGTGCCAGCAGTGGCGGGACAGGGGTCGGACAGCCCCAGCATTTT. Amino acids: CASSGGTGVGQPQHF. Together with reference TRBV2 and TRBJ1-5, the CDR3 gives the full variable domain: EPEVTQTPSHQVTQMGQEVILRCVPISNHLYFYWYRQILGQKVEFLVSFYNNEISEKSEIFDDQFSVERPDGSNFTLKIRSTKLEDSAMYFCASSGGTGVGQPQHFGDGTRLSIL.

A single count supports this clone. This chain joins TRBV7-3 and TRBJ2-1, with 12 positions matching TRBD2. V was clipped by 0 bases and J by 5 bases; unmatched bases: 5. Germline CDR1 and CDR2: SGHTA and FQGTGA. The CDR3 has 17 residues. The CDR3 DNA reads TGTGCCAGCAGCTTAACGAAGACTAGCGGGGGAAACAATGAGCAGTTCTTC. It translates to CASSLTKTSGGNNEQFF.

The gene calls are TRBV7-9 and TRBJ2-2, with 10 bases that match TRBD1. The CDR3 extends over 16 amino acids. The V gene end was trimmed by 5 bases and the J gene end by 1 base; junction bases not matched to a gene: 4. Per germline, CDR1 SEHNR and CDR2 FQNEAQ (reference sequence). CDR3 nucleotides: TGTGCCAGCAGCCCGACAGGGGGCAGGAACACCGGGGAGCTGTTTTTT. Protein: CASSPTGGRNTGELFF.

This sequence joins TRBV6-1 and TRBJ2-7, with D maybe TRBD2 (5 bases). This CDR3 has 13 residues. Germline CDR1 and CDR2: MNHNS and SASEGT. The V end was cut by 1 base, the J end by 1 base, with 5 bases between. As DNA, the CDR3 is TGTGCCAGCAGTGAAGGAGGGTCCTACGAGCAGTACGTC. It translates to CASSEGGSYEQYV.

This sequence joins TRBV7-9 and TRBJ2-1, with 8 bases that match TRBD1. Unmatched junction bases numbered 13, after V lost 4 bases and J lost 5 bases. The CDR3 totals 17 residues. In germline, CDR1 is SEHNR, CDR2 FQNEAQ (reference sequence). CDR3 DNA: TGTGCCAGCAGCTCCGGCCTTGGACAGGGAGGACACAATGAGCAGTTCTTC. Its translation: CASSSGLGQGGHNEQFF. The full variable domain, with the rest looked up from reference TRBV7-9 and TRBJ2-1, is DTGVSQNPRHKITKRGQNVTFRCDPISEHNRLYWYRQTLGQGPEFLTYFQNEAQLEKSRLLSDRFSAERPKGSFSTLEIQRTEQGDSAMYLCASSSGLGQGGHNEQFFGPGTRLTVL.

This chain's CDR3 is CASSEAGQYYNEQFF. The CDR3 bases are TGTGCCAGCAGTGAAGCTGGACAATATTACAATGAGCAGTTCTTC. The chain recombines TRBV6-1 with TRBJ2-1; D perhaps matches TRBD1 (5 bases). Trimming cost V 0 bases and J 4 bases, with 10 bases left between them. The CDR3 extends over 15 amino acids. CDR1 is MNHNS and CDR2 is SASEGT in the germline V gene.

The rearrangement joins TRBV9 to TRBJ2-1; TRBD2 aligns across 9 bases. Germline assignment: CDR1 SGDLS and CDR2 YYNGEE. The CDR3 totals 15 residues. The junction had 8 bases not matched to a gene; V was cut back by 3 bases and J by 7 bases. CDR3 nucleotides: TGTGCCAGCAGCGGTCGACTAGCGGTGTCGAATGAGCAGTTCTTC. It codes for CASSGRLAVSNEQFF.

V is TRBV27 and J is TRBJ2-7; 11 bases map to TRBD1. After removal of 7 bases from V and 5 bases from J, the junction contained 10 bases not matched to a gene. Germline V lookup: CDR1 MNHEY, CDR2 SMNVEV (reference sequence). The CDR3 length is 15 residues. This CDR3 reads CASIRADRGPHEQYV. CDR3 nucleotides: TGTGCCAGCATAAGGGCGGACAGGGGGCCACACGAGCAGTACGTC.

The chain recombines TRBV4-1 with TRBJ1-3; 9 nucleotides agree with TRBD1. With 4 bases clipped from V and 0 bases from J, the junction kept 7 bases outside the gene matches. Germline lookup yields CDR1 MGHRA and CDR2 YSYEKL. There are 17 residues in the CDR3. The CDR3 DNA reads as TGCGCCAGCAGCCGAATAGAACAGGGGGCCTCTGGAAACACCATATATTTT. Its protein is CASSRIEQGASGNTIYF.

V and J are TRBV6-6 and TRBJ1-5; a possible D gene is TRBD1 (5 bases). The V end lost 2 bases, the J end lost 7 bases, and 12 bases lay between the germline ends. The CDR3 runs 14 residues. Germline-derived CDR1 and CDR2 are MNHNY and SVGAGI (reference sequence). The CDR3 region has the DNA TGTGCCAGCAGTTACGGGGGGGTAGGGCAGCCCCAGCATTTT. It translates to CASSYGGVGQPQHF.

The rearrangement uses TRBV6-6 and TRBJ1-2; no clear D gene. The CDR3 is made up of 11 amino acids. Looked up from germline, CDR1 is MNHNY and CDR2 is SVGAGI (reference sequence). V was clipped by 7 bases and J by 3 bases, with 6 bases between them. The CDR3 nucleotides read TGTGCCAGCACAGACTACTATGGCTACACCTTC. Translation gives CASTDYYGYTF.

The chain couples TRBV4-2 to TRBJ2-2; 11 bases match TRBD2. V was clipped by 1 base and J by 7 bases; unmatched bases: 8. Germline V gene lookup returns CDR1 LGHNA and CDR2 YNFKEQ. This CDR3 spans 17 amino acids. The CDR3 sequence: CASSQVVAGGQGGELFF. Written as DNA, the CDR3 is TGTGCCAGCAGCCAAGTCGTAGCGGGGGGGCAAGGCGGGGAGCTGTTTTTT.

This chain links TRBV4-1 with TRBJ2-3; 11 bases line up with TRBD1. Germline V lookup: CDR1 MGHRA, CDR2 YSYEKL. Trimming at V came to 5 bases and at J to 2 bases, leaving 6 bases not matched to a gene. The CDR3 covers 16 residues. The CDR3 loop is CASSYRTGGTTDTQYF. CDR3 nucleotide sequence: TGCGCCAGCAGCTACAGGACAGGGGGCACCACAGATACGCAGTATTTT.